A single sample gave rise to the 2 T cell receptor beta chains below, sequenced in a study of blood T cell repertoires in COVID-19. Repertoires were generated with immunoSEQ multiplex PCR, while TCRdb's copy carries only in-frame clones and drops some. There are approximately 45,000 clones in the sample; over 70% occur only once, and 1% to 1.5% lies in the top ten. The sequenced sample was peripheral blood. Receptor source: a woman in her thirties or forties with acute or convalescent COVID-19.

The chain employs TRBV6-5 and TRBJ2-2, with TRBD1 as a possible D gene (6 bases). The CDR3 sequence is 15 residues long. Germline CDR1 and CDR2: MNHEY and SVGAGI. The V end was cut by 7 bases, the J end by 0 bases, with 12 bases between. The CDR3 here is CASNPRQANTGELFF. CDR3 sequence (DNA): TGTGCCAGCAACCCCCGACAGGCGAACACCGGGGAGCTGTTTTTT.

CDR3 residues: CASSMTLGTGAAGRESYTF. In DNA, the CDR3 is TGTGCCAGCTCCATGACCTTGGGGACAGGGGCCGCTGGGAGGGAGAGCTACACCTTC. This chain links TRBV7-9 with TRBJ1-2, with 10 bases that match TRBD1. CDR1 and CDR2 (germline): SEHNR, FQNEAQ (reference sequence). The CDR3 has 19 amino acids. V was pared by 8 bases and J by 9 bases, with 27 bases of the junction left unmatched.